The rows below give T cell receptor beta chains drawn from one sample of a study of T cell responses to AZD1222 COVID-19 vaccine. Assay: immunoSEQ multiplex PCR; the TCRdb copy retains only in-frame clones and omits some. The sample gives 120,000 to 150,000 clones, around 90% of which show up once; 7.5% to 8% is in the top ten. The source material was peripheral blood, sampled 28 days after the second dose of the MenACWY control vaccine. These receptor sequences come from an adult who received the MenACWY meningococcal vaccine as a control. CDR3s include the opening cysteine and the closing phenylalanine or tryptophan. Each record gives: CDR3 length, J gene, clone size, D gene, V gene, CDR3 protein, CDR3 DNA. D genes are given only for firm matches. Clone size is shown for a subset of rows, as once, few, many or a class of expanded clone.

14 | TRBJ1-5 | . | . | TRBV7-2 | CASSLGLNNQPQHF | TGTGCCAGCAGCTTAGGACTCAACAATCAGCCCCAGCATTTT
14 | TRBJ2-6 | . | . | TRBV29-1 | CSVERGSGANVLTF | TGCAGCGTTGAAAGGGGCTCTGGGGCCAACGTCCTGACTTTC
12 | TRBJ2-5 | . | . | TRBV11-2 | CASSLTPETQYF | TGTGCCAGCAGCTTAACCCCAGAGACCCAGTACTTC
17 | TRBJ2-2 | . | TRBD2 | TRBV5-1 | CASSLAGLAGNTGELFF | TGCGCCAGCAGCTTGGCGGGACTAGCGGGGAACACCGGGGAGCTGTTTTTT
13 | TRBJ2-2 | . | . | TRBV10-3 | CAIRGRETGELFF | TGTGCCATCAGGGGGCGAGAAACCGGGGAGCTGTTTTTT
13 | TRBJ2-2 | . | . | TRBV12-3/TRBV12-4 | CASSLTRPGELFF | TGTGCCAGCAGTTTAACCCGGCCCGGGGAGCTGTTTTTT
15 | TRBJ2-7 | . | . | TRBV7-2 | CASAGGGQGLYEQYF | TGTGCCAGCGCTGGGGGCGGCCAGGGACTCTACGAGCAGTACTTC
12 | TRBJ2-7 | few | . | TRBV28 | CASSLTQYEQYF | TGTGCCAGCAGTTTGACCCAATACGAGCAGTACTTC
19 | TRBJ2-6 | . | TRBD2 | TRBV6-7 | CASSYSISGSSSGANVLTF | TGTGCCAGCAGTTACTCCATTAGCGGGTCGAGCTCTGGGGCCAACGTCCTGACTTTC
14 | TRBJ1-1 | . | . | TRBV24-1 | CATSDRGLGTEAFF | TGTGCCACCAGTGATCGGGGTTTGGGAACTGAAGCTTTCTTT
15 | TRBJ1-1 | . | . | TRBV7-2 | CASSLEAGGNTEAFF | TGTGCCAGCAGCTTAGAGGCTGGGGGCAACACTGAAGCTTTCTTT
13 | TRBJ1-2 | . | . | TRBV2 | CASTGGANYGYTF | TGTGCCAGCACGGGGGGTGCGAACTATGGCTACACCTTC
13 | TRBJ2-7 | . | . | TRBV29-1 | CSVKDPVDYEQYF | TGCAGCGTGAAGGATCCGGTGGACTACGAGCAGTACTTC
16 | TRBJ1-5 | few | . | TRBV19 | CASSSWGGLWNQPQHF | TGTGCCAGTAGTAGTTGGGGGGGGCTTTGGAATCAGCCCCAGCATTTT
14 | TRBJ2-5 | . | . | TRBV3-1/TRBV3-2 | CASSDQGYQETQYF | TGTGCCAGCAGTGACCAGGGTTACCAAGAGACCCAGTACTTC
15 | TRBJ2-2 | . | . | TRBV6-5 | CASSYWGVNTGELFF | TGTGCCAGCAGTTACTGGGGCGTCAACACCGGGGAGCTGTTTTTT
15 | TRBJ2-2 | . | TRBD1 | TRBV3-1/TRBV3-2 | CASSQVQGANGELFF | TGTGCCAGCAGCCAAGTCCAGGGGGCTAACGGGGAGCTGTTTTTT
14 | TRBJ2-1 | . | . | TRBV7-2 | CASSLVGGYNEQFF | TGTGCCAGCAGCTTAGTAGGCGGATACAATGAGCAGTTCTTC
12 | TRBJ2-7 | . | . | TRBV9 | CASSVDRGEQYF | TGTGCCAGCAGCGTAGATAGAGGCGAGCAGTACTTC
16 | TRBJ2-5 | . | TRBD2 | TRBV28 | CASSRPQAGVRETQYF | TGTGCCAGCAGTCGACCCCAAGCGGGAGTTCGAGAGACCCAGTACTTC
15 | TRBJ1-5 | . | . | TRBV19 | CASSIPGPSNQPQHF | TGTGCCAGTAGTATCCCAGGCCCGAGCAATCAGCCCCAGCATTTT
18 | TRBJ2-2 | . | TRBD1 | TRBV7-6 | CASRLTTAGTGNTGELFF | TGTGCCAGCAGATTAACAACCGCCGGGACAGGGAACACCGGGGAGCTGTTTTTT
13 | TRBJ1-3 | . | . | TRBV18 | CASSPPTEATIYF | TGTGCCAGCTCACCACCTACGGAAGCCACCATATATTTT
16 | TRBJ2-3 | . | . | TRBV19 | CASSNRETTGADTQYF | TGTGCCAGTAGTAACCGTGAGACCACTGGTGCTGATACGCAGTATTTT
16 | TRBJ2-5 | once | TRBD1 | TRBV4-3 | CASSQDLTGLQETQYF | TGCGCCAGCAGCCAAGACCTGACAGGGCTGCAAGAGACCCAGTACTTC
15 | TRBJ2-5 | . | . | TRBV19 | CASSSLPGRKETQYF | TGTGCCAGTAGTTCCCTCCCGGGCCGAAAAGAGACCCAGTACTTC
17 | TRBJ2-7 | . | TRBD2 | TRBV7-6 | CASSSGPIAGSGYEQYF | TGTGCCAGCAGTTCAGGCCCCATAGCGGGATCGGGCTACGAGCAGTACTTC
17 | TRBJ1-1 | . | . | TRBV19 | CASSLHFGRGTDTEAFF | TGTGCCAGTAGTCTTCATTTCGGGAGGGGAACGGACACTGAAGCTTTCTTT
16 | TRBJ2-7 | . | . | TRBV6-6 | CASSYSGAGDPSEQYF | TGTGCCAGCAGTTACTCGGGCGCAGGGGATCCCTCCGAGCAGTACTTC
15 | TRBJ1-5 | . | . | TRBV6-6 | CASSYGDGLTQPQHF | TGTGCCAGCAGTTACGGGGACGGGTTAACTCAGCCCCAGCATTTT
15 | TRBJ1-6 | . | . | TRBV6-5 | CASRRPDRQRSPLHF | TGTGCCAGCAGACGCCCAGACCGACAGCGATCACCCCTCCACTTT
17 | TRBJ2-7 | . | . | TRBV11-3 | CASSPTWGGGGSYEQYF | TGTGCCAGCAGCCCGACGTGGGGCGGAGGGGGCTCCTACGAGCAGTACTTC
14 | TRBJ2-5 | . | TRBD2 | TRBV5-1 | CASSWGGSQETQYF | TGCGCCAGCAGCTGGGGAGGGTCCCAAGAGACCCAGTACTTC
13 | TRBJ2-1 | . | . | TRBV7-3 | CASSSGVYNEQFF | TGTGCCAGCAGCTCGGGGGTTTACAATGAGCAGTTCTTC
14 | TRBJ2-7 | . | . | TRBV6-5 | CASSYSRGSYEQYF | TGTGCCAGCAGTTACTCACGGGGGTCCTACGAGCAGTACTTC
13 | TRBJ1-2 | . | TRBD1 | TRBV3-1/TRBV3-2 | CASSLNRGDGYTF | TGTGCCAGCAGCCTTAACAGGGGCGATGGCTACACCTTC
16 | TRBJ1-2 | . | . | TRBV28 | CASTPSRLGLNYGYTF | TGTGCCAGCACTCCTAGCAGGCTTGGGCTTAACTATGGCTACACCTTC
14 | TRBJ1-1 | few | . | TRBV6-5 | CASMTYARDTEAFF | TGTGCCAGCATGACTTACGCTAGGGACACTGAAGCTTTCTTT
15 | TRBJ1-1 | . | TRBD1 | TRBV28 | CASSPLGQGGTEAFF | TGTGCCAGCAGTCCGCTTGGACAGGGGGGTACTGAAGCTTTCTTT
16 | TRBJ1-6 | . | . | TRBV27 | CASSPPAGSYNSPLHF | TGTGCCAGCAGTCCCCCCGCCGGGAGTTATAATTCACCCCTCCACTTT
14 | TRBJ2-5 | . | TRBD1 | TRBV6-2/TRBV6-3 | CASSIRDRLETQYF | TGTGCCAGCAGTATAAGGGACAGGCTAGAGACCCAGTACTTC
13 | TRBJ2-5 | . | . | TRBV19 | CASSITRQETQYF | TGTGCCAGTAGTATAACCAGGCAAGAGACCCAGTACTTC